This T cell receptor beta chain was obtained from a study of cytomegalovirus exposure and HLA in healthy donors. Study results and caveats: CMV serostatus was the only recorded immune exposure for donors. TCR beta V segments were, for the most part, productive about 87% or about 30% of the time in an earlier analysis. There was a cluster of highly shared sequence variants that was likely a sequencing artifact.

PCR used 60 Vbeta primers and 13 Jbeta primers. Here immunoSEQ multiplex PCR was the method, and the copy in TCRdb shows in-frame clones only, minus some. The profile shows 150,000 to 250,000 clones, around 83% of them singletons. V gave up 0 bases and J gave up 2 bases, with 27 bases separating them. Germline V CDR1 and CDR2: SGHRS, YFSETQ. This CDR3 comprises 20 residues. A note on this clone: Its antigen is not identified.

This TCR was sampled from a woman aged 45 to 65 in good health and CMV-seropositive. The chain links TRBV5-1 to TRBJ2-7, with D uncertain. Sequences were obtained from PBMCs. The CDR3 sequence is CASSLGVHPGNPALAYEQYF. As DNA, the CDR3 is TGCGCCAGCAGCTTGGGCGTCCACCCGGGTAACCCTGCGCTCGCCTACGAGCAGTACTTC.